This entry is about one T cell receptor beta chain. No antigen is known for it. The data originate from a study of long-term antiretroviral therapy in people with HIV. Version v3.0 of the immunoSEQ assay ran at survey level. Some clones are missing from TCRdb's copy, which holds only in-frame ones; the method was immunoSEQ multiplex PCR. The sample carries more than 25,000 clones, around 79% recorded once. Looked up from germline, CDR1 is MNHEY and CDR2 is SVGAGI. J was trimmed by 1 base and V by 6 bases; bases with no gene match: 8. This CDR3 is built from 15 residues. Each sample contained roughly 0.85-10 million cryopreserved PBMC, thawed before DNA extraction. Overall study findings and caveats: Although diversity increased after ART, it remained lower than in transplant donor controls.

The chain carries TRBV6-5 and TRBJ2-7, with 8 bases that match TRBD1. This material consisted of unsorted PBMCs, taken 2.1 years after starting antiretroviral therapy. The TCR sequence derives from a man younger than 45 with HIV. In DNA, the CDR3 is TGTGCCAGCAGCCCTAAGCAGGGGGCATCCTACGAGCAGTACTTC. Amino acid sequence: CASSPKQGASYEQYF.